This T cell receptor (beta chain) was recorded in a study of monozygotic twins with inflammatory bowel disease. Germline CDR1 is DFQATT and CDR2 is SNEGSKA (reference sequence). CDR3 length: 14 amino acids. Through template switching, UMIs that included a 6-nucleotide sample barcode were added. With the 5' RACE reads reprocessed, TCRdb shows one record per CDR3 protein and no DNA. This repertoire comprises about 160,000 distinct CDR3 sequences; its ten largest clones make up less than 7.5%. The clonotype comes from a human donor with ulcerative colitis or Crohn's disease, or a healthy co-twin of an affected twin (not recorded which). The chain links TRBV20-1 to TRBJ2-7; the TCRdb call, TRBD1, lacks DNA for checking. Sequenced sample: blood. The CDR3 reads CSATVLYQGYEQYF.